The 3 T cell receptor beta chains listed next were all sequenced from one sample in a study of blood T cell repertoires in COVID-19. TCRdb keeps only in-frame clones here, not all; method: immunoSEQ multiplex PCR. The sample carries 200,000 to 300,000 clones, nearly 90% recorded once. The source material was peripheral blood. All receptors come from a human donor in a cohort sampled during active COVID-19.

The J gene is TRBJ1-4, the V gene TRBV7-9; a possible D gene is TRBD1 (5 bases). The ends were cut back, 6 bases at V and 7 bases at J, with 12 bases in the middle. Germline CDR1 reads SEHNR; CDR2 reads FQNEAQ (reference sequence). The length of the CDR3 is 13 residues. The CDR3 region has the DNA TGTGCCAGCAGTTGGGACTTGGCTGAAAAACTGTTTTTT. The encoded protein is CASSWDLAEKLFF.

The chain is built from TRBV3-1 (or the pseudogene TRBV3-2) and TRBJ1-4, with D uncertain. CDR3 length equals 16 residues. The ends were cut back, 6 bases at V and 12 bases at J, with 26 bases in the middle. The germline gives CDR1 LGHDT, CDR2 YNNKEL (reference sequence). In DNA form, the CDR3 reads TGTGCCAGCAGTCCGATACTCTACCCTGCGGGGAAAGAACTGTTTTTT. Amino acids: CASSPILYPAGKELFF.

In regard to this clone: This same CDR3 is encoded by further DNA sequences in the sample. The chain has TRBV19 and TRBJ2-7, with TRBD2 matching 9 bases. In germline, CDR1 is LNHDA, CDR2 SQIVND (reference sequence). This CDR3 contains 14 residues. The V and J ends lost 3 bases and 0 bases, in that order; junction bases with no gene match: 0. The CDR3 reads CASSMTSGSYEQYF. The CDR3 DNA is TGTGCCAGTAGTATGACTAGCGGCTCCTACGAGCAGTACTTC.